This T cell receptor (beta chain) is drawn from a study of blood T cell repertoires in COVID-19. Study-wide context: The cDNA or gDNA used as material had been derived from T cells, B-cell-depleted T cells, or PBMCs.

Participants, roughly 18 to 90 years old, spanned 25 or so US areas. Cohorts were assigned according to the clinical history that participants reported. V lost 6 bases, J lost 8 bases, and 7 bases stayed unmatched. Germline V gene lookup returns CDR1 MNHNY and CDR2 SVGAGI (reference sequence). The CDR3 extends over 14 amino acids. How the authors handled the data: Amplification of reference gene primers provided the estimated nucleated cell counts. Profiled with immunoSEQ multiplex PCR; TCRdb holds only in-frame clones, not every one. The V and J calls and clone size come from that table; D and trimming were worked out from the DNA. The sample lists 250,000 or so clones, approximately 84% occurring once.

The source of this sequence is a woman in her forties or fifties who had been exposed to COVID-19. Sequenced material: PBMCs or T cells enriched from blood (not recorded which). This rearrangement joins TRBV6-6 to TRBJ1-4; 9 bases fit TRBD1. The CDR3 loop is CASSFGQGKEKLFF. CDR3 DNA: TGTGCCAGCAGCTTCGGACAGGGGAAGGAAAAACTGTTTTTT.